The 16 T cell receptor beta chains in this list originate from one sample, sequenced in a study of T cell repertoires in cytomegalovirus infection. No antigen has been assigned to these receptors. TCRdb fed the reads into MiXCR, producing one record per CDR3 protein. The sample includes approximately 990,000 distinct CDR3 sequences, approximately 31% of them seen just once. Sequenced here: cultured CD8+ T cells from PBMCs, sampled from culture after CMV antigen stimulation. The receptors shown here come from a human donor in good health (CMV status not recorded). Some clones in this sample may be carry-over from other donors' samples.

The chain employs TRBV7-8 and TRBJ2-4; 9 bases map to TRBD2. Trimming removed 1 base from V and 1 base from J; junction bases left unmatched: 2. The CDR3 totals 16 residues. In germline, CDR1 is SGHVS, CDR2 FQNEAQ. This CDR3 reads CASSLEAGGAKNIQYF. The CDR3 DNA reads TGTGCCAGCAGCTTAGAGGCGGGGGGGGCCAAAAACATTCAGTACTTC.

The chain employs TRBV6-5 and TRBJ2-2, with TRBD2 matching over 7 bases. V gave up 0 bases and J gave up 1 base; unmatched junction bases: 2. The germline V gene encodes CDR1 MNHEY and CDR2 SVGAGI. The CDR3 has 16 residues. The CDR3 bases are TGTGCCAGCAGTTACTCGGGGAGGGGGAACACCGGGGAGCTGTTTTTT. It is translated as CASSYSGRGNTGELFF.

This clonotype was seen ten or more times. The genes are TRBV19 and TRBJ1-2, with D unclear. Germline V CDR1 and CDR2: LNHDA, SQIVND (reference sequence). V was cut by 6 bases and J by 4 bases, with 6 bases left in between. This CDR3 is 11 amino acids long. This CDR3 is CASRSGYGYTF. CDR3 DNA: TGTGCCAGTAGATCTGGCTATGGCTACACCTTC.

The rearrangement uses TRBV15 and TRBJ1-2, with a tentative D call TRBD1 (5 bases). The CDR3 extends over 15 amino acids. V lost 5 bases and J 2 bases, leaving 15 bases between the germline ends. The germline V gene has CDR1 LNHNV and CDR2 YYDKDF (reference sequence). The CDR3 reads CATSHPRQGNYGYTF. The CDR3, as DNA: TGTGCCACCAGCCACCCTAGGCAGGGAAACTATGGCTACACCTTC.

This clonotype has at least ten counts. The chain uses TRBV7-9 and TRBJ2-7; 10 bases agree with TRBD1. V shed 8 bases and J 5 bases; nucleotides not matched to a gene: 9. This CDR3 has 14 amino acids. Germline assignment: CDR1 SEHNR and CDR2 FQNEAQ (reference sequence). CDR3 loop: CASLGGQGYHEQYF. In DNA, the CDR3 is TGTGCCAGCCTTGGGGGACAGGGGTACCACGAGCAGTACTTC.

This clonotype was picked up a small number of times. V is TRBV11-2 and J is TRBJ2-1, with D perhaps matching TRBD1 or TRBD2 (6 bases each). V lost 2 bases, J lost 6 bases, and 14 bases lay in between. Germline CDR1 reads SGHAT; CDR2 reads FQNNGV. This CDR3 comprises 15 residues. CDR3 DNA sequence: TGTGCCAGCAGCTTAACGGGACACGGGGGCAATGAGCAGTTCTTC. Translation gives CASSLTGHGGNEQFF.

A remark on this clonotype: One end of the junction is discordant with germline, which a read error may explain. The V and J genes are TRBV19 and TRBJ1-1; D gene uncertain. CDR3 length equals 13 residues. CDR1 and CDR2 (germline): LNHDA, SQIVND (reference sequence). Here the CDR3 reads CASSTSLNTEAYF. In DNA form, the CDR3 reads TGTGCCAGTAGTACTTCCCTGAACACTGAAGCTTACTTT.

This clonotype was seen many times. The genes are TRBV6-2 or TRBV6-3 and TRBJ2-1, with unresolved D. Germline loops: CDR1 MNHEY, CDR2 SVGEGT. The ends were cut back, 0 bases at V and 10 bases at J, with 7 bases in the middle. The CDR3 length is 12 residues. The CDR3 bases are TGTGCCAGCAGTTACTCTTACGGGGAGCAGTTCTTC. Translating gives CASSYSYGEQFF.

The chain joins TRBV7-3 to TRBJ2-2, with 9 bases fitting TRBD2. Germline V gives CDR1 SGHTA, CDR2 FQGTGA. With 4 bases clipped from V and 2 bases from J, the junction kept 8 bases outside the gene matches. The CDR3 extends over 17 amino acids. In DNA, the CDR3 is TGTGCCAGCAGCTGGAGTCGCGGGGGGGCAAACACCGGGGAGCTGTTTTTT. This sequence encodes CASSWSRGGANTGELFF. The variable domain in full, with the rest retrieved from reference TRBV7-3 and TRBJ2-2, is GAGVSQTPSNKVTEKGKYVELRCDPISGHTALYWYRQSLGQGPEFLIYFQGTGAADDSGLPNDRFFAVRPEGSVSTLKIQRTERGDSAVYLCASSWSRGGANTGELFFGEGSRLTVL.

This clonotype was counted a few times. The chain is built from TRBV15 and TRBJ2-5, with 9 bases lining up with TRBD1. Germline loops: CDR1 LNHNV, CDR2 YYDKDF (reference sequence). The length of the CDR3 is 15 residues. Trimming cost V 3 bases and J 1 base; bases outside gene matches: 3. In nucleotides, the CDR3 is TGTGCCACCAGCAGTGGGGGACAGGGCCAAGAGACCCAGTACTTC. As protein: CATSSGGQGQETQYF.

The rearrangement links TRBV4-3 to TRBJ1-5; weak D call: TRBD1 (5 bases). The CDR3 spans 14 residues. Germline CDR1 LGHNA, CDR2 YSLEER. V lost 0 bases to trimming and J lost 6 bases, with 9 bases between them. The CDR3 reads CASSQDRGGQPQHF. CDR3 sequence (DNA): TGCGCCAGCAGCCAAGATAGGGGAGGTCAGCCCCAGCATTTT.

The chain uses TRBV6-1 and TRBJ1-1; D not resolved. CDR3 length: 11 amino acids. Germline V gene data show CDR1 as MNHNS and CDR2 as SASEGT. V was pared by 11 bases and J by 1 base, with 8 bases between. The CDR3 is CAHRGNTEAFF. The CDR3 nucleotides read TGTGCCCACAGAGGGAACACTGAAGCTTTCTTT.

The rearrangement uses TRBV5-5 and TRBJ1-3; 10 positions agree with TRBD1. Germline V gene lookup returns CDR1 SGHKS and CDR2 YYEKEE (reference sequence). This CDR3 has 16 residues. The ends lost 4 bases at V and 5 bases at J; junction bases unmatched: 9. The CDR3 region is CASSRPGTGDRNTIYF. In DNA, the CDR3 is TGTGCCAGCAGCCGTCCCGGGACAGGGGATAGAAACACCATATATTTT.

This clonotype was observed many times. The chain is built from TRBV7-2 and TRBJ2-3; perhaps D is TRBD1 or TRBD2 (7 bases each). V lost 3 bases, J lost 2 bases, and 18 bases lay in between. There are 17 residues in the CDR3. CDR1 is SGHTA, CDR2 FQGNSA, per germline. The CDR3 DNA reads as TGTGCCAGCAGCTTTCCACTAAGCGGGACAGCCACAGATACGCAGTATTTT. It yields the protein CASSFPLSGTATDTQYF.

Details on this clonotype: A much more abundant neighbour one base away suggests this may be a read error. The chain couples TRBV7-2 to TRBJ2-7, with TRBD2 matching 8 bases. The CDR3 totals 12 residues. Germline V lookup: CDR1 SGHTA, CDR2 FQGNSA. Trimming took 7 bases from V and 6 from J; bases not matched to a gene: 5. The CDR3 sequence is CASIREGGEQYF. The CDR3 bases are TGTGCCAGCATACGGGAGGGGGGCGAGCAGTACTTC.

Only a few counts were recorded for this clonotype. The V gene is TRBV4-2, the J gene TRBJ2-1, with 9 bases matching TRBD1. Germline values: CDR1 LGHNA, CDR2 YNFKEQ. CDR3 size: 15 residues. Losses at the gene ends were 4 bases for V and 10 bases for J; bases not matched to a gene: 11. CDR3: CASSPGTGRRNEQFF. The DNA for the CDR3 is TGTGCCAGCAGCCCAGGGACAGGGAGAAGGAACGAGCAGTTCTTC.